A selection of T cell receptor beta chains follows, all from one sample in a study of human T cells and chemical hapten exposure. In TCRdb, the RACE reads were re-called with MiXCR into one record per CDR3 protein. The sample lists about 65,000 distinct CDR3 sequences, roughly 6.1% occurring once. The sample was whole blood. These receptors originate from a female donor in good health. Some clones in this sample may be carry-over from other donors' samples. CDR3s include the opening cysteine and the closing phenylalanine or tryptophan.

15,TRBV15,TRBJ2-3,CATSRLAGGPDTQYF
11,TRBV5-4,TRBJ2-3,CASSSGTSQYF
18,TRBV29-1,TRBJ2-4,CSVLGEIGLAGRKNIQYF
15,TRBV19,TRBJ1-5,CASSLAPGQNQPQHF
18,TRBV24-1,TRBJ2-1,CATSDLLATGLTYNEQFF
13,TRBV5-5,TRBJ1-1,CASSPGVSTEAFF
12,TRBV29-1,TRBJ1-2,CSGGQGAGGYTF
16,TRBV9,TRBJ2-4,CASSVAARFIKNIQYF
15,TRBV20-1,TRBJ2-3,CSASSIPGRTDTQYF
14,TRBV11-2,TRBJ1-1,CASSHLKLNTEAFF
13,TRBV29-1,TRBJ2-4,CSVEDLDGGVQYF
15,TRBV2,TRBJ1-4,CASSGDRKQGEKLFF
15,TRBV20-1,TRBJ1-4,CSARSARDGNEKLFF
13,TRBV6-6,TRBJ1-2,CASSQPESSGYTF
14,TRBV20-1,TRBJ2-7,CSAPWTSGSDEQYF
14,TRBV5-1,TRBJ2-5,CASSMTSDGETQYF
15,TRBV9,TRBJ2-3,CASSYPGQPSDTQYF
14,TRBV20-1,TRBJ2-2,CSARTRANTGELFF
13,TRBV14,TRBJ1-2,CASSPWTGDGYTF
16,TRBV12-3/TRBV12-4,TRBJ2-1,CASRYRGWGGDNEQFF
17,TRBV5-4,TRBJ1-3,CASSPSPGHLLGNTIYF
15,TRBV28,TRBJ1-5,CASSHGGSGDQPQHF
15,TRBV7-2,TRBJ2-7,CASSSRPYLSYEQYF
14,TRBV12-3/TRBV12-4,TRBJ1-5,CASSLSTGDQPQHF
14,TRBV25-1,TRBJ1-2,CASSDRSLNYGYTF
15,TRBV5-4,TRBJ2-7,CASSLKVGTAYEQYF
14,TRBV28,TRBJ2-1,CASSWDLGWDEQFF
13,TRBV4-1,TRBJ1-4,CASHQTGGEKLFF
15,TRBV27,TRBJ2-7,CASSFSGRLPYEQYF
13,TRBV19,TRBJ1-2,CASSLQGVDGYTF
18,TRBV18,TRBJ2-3,CASSPMGTGATKGDTQYF
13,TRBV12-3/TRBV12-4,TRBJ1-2,CASSFPGQSGYTF
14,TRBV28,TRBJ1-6,CASTPGQYNSPLHF
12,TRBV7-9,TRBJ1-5,CASSLNHPPQHF
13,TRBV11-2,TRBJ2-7,CASSFNGEGEQYF
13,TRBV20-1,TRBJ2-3,CSARSGRIDTQYF
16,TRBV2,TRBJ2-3,CASTPPSGLSTDTQYF
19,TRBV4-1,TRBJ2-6,CASSHQAVAIGSGANVLTF
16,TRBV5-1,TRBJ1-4,CASSLGTGPTGEKLFF
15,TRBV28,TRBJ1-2,CASSLAGGGGYGYTF
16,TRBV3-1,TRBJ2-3,CASSQVPGALTDTQYF
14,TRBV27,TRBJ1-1,CASSLGRQGTEAFF
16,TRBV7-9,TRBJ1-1,CASSRLGQGGNTEAFF